This is a list of T cell receptor beta chains from one sample in a study of T cells in Graves' hyperthyroidism and ophthalmopathy. TCRdb called the multiplex PCR reads again in MiXCR, with one record for every CDR3 protein. Of some 570,000 distinct CDR3 sequences listed, 15% to 20% were seen once; the top ten hold around 17%. Material for sequencing was blood. The source of these receptors is a woman under 30 with Graves' ophthalmopathy. Both conserved end residues are part of each CDR3. Fields, in order: J gene, V gene, clone size, D gene, CDR3 DNA, CDR3 protein. A D gene is named only where the DNA matches it firmly. Rows may omit the clone size; those that give it use once, few, many or a size class.

J gene: TRBJ2-1; V gene: TRBV6-1; clone size: few; D gene: -; CDR3 DNA: TGTGCCAGCATATTTGGTCAGTACAATGAGCAGTTCTTC; CDR3 protein: CASIFGQYNEQFF
J gene: TRBJ2-3; V gene: TRBV28; clone size: few; D gene: TRBD2; CDR3 DNA: TGTGCCAGCAGCGTCGGACTAGCGGGAGGGGTCACAGATACGCAGTATTTT; CDR3 protein: CASSVGLAGGVTDTQYF
J gene: TRBJ2-2; V gene: TRBV6-2/TRBV6-3; clone size: many; D gene: -; CDR3 DNA: TGTGCCAGCAGTCCTAGGACTCCATACACCGGGGAGCTGTTTTTT; CDR3 protein: CASSPRTPYTGELFF
J gene: TRBJ1-2; V gene: TRBV7-2; clone size: many; D gene: -; CDR3 DNA: TGTGCCAGCAGCTTAGCAACTACTAGCCATGGCTACACCTTC; CDR3 protein: CASSLATTSHGYTF
J gene: TRBJ2-1; V gene: TRBV28; clone size: many; D gene: TRBD2; CDR3 DNA: TGTGCCAGCAGTTTTTCTGGTGGGAATAGAGTAGCGGGACGATACAATGAGCAGTTCTTC; CDR3 protein: CASSFSGGNRVAGRYNEQFF
J gene: TRBJ2-7; V gene: TRBV28; clone size: many; D gene: TRBD1; CDR3 DNA: TGTGCCAGCAGCAGAGGGGGCTTGAGGTCCTACGAGCAGTACTTC; CDR3 protein: CASSRGGLRSYEQYF
J gene: TRBJ1-2; V gene: TRBV2; clone size: few; D gene: TRBD1; CDR3 DNA: TGTGCCAGCAGTGACGGGACAGGACCGAGCCTTACGTACTATGGCTACACCTTC; CDR3 protein: CASSDGTGPSLTYYGYTF
J gene: TRBJ2-1; V gene: TRBV15; clone size: many; D gene: -; CDR3 DNA: TGTGCCACCAGCAGCAGGGTTGAATTATACAATGAGCAGTTCTTC; CDR3 protein: CATSSRVELYNEQFF
J gene: TRBJ1-1; V gene: TRBV20-1; clone size: once; D gene: -; CDR3 DNA: TGCAGTGCTAGAGAGGATCCTCAACAGGGTATTAGGACTGAAGCTTTCTTT; CDR3 protein: CSAREDPQQGIRTEAFF
J gene: TRBJ2-1; V gene: TRBV7-2; clone size: few; D gene: TRBD1; CDR3 DNA: TGTGCCAGCAGCTCCGCCGGGACAGGGGCTTACAATGAGCAGTTCTTC; CDR3 protein: CASSSAGTGAYNEQFF
J gene: TRBJ1-2; V gene: TRBV6-2/TRBV6-3; clone size: -; D gene: -; CDR3 DNA: TGTGCCAGCAGTTACTCGATCCCGGGGGAAGATGGCTACACCTTC; CDR3 protein: CASSYSIPGEDGYTF
J gene: TRBJ1-1; V gene: TRBV18; clone size: few; D gene: TRBD1; CDR3 DNA: TGTGCCAGCTCAGCTAGACAGGGGGCAGATAATGAAGCTTTCTTT; CDR3 protein: CASSARQGADNEAFF
J gene: TRBJ1-5; V gene: TRBV18; clone size: -; D gene: TRBD1; CDR3 DNA: TGTGCCAGCTCACCACAAGGAGGGACAGGCAATCAGCCCCAGCATTTT; CDR3 protein: CASSPQGGTGNQPQHF
J gene: TRBJ2-1; V gene: TRBV19; clone size: few; D gene: TRBD2; CDR3 DNA: TGTGCCAGTAGTATTTTCGTGGGGCGGGAGACGTCCTACAATGAGCAGTTCTTC; CDR3 protein: CASSIFVGRETSYNEQFF
J gene: TRBJ2-1; V gene: TRBV4-1; clone size: few; D gene: -; CDR3 DNA: TGCGCCAGCAGCCAGGGGGACCACTACAATGAGCAGTTCTTC; CDR3 protein: CASSQGDHYNEQFF
J gene: TRBJ2-1; V gene: TRBV20-1; clone size: many; D gene: -; CDR3 DNA: TGCAGTGCTAGCGGGCAGGGGAAGGACAATGAGCAGTTCTTC; CDR3 protein: CSASGQGKDNEQFF
J gene: TRBJ1-1; V gene: TRBV30; clone size: many; D gene: TRBD1; CDR3 DNA: TGTGCCTGGATAGGACAGGCGGACACTGAAGCTTTCTTT; CDR3 protein: CAWIGQADTEAFF
J gene: TRBJ1-2; V gene: TRBV28; clone size: many; D gene: TRBD1; CDR3 DNA: TGTGCCAGCAGCTCCGGGACAGATATCTATGGCTACACCTTC; CDR3 protein: CASSSGTDIYGYTF
J gene: TRBJ2-7; V gene: TRBV5-1; clone size: many; D gene: TRBD2; CDR3 DNA: TGCGCCAGCAGCTTGGATGGAGGGAGGGCCGAGCAGTACTTC; CDR3 protein: CASSLDGGRAEQYF
J gene: TRBJ2-7; V gene: TRBV6-1; clone size: many; D gene: TRBD1; CDR3 DNA: TGTGCCAGCTCTCAGACAGGGCCCCCCTACGAGCAGTACTTC; CDR3 protein: CASSQTGPPYEQYF
J gene: TRBJ2-1; V gene: TRBV11-3; clone size: few; D gene: -; CDR3 DNA: TGTGCCAGCAGTCCGAATCCCAGCTCCTACAATGAGCAGTTCTTC; CDR3 protein: CASSPNPSSYNEQFF
J gene: TRBJ2-1; V gene: TRBV5-1; clone size: many; D gene: TRBD2; CDR3 DNA: TGCGCCAGCAGCTTGGCCGCTGGCGGGGGGTACAATGAGCAGTTCTTC; CDR3 protein: CASSLAAGGGYNEQFF
J gene: TRBJ1-6; V gene: TRBV5-1; clone size: many; D gene: TRBD1; CDR3 DNA: TGCGCCAGCAGCGTGGGACAGGGGGCGGCTATGAATTCACCCCTCCACTTT; CDR3 protein: CASSVGQGAAMNSPLHF
J gene: TRBJ2-3; V gene: TRBV4-1; clone size: -; D gene: -; CDR3 DNA: TGCGCCAGCAGGGTGGGGATAGCGGACACAGATACGCAGTATTTT; CDR3 protein: CASRVGIADTDTQYF
J gene: TRBJ2-1; V gene: TRBV7-2; clone size: many; D gene: TRBD2; CDR3 DNA: TGTGCCAGCAGCTTATACACAGCGGGAGGGAATGAGCAGTTCTTC; CDR3 protein: CASSLYTAGGNEQFF
J gene: TRBJ1-2; V gene: TRBV20-1; clone size: once; D gene: TRBD1; CDR3 DNA: TGCAGTGCTAGAGATATCGGACAGGGCTATGGCTACACCTTC; CDR3 protein: CSARDIGQGYGYTF
J gene: TRBJ2-1; V gene: TRBV27; clone size: many; D gene: TRBD2; CDR3 DNA: TGTGCCAGCAGTTTCCAGCGGGGGGGCCTCGACAATGAGCAGTTCTTC; CDR3 protein: CASSFQRGGLDNEQFF
J gene: TRBJ1-2; V gene: TRBV28; clone size: many; D gene: TRBD1; CDR3 DNA: TGTGCCAGCAGTTCCGGTCCCGGGGACAGGGGGTTAGTTGGCTACACCTTC; CDR3 protein: CASSSGPGDRGLVGYTF
J gene: TRBJ2-1; V gene: TRBV28; clone size: few; D gene: -; CDR3 DNA: TGTGCCAGCAGTGAACGGCACGAGCAGTTCTTC; CDR3 protein: CASSERHEQFF
J gene: TRBJ1-6; V gene: TRBV6-2/TRBV6-3; clone size: -; D gene: -; CDR3 DNA: TGTGCCAGCAGTTACTCATCCGAGGCGGGAAATTCACCCCTCCACTTT; CDR3 protein: CASSYSSEAGNSPLHF
J gene: TRBJ2-3; V gene: TRBV5-4; clone size: few; D gene: -; CDR3 DNA: TGTGCCAGCAGCGTTACGGGTGTCACAGATACGCAGTATTTT; CDR3 protein: CASSVTGVTDTQYF
J gene: TRBJ1-2; V gene: TRBV20-1; clone size: few; D gene: -; CDR3 DNA: TGCAGTGCTAGAGATCTAAGAGGGTCCTATGGCTACACCTTC; CDR3 protein: CSARDLRGSYGYTF